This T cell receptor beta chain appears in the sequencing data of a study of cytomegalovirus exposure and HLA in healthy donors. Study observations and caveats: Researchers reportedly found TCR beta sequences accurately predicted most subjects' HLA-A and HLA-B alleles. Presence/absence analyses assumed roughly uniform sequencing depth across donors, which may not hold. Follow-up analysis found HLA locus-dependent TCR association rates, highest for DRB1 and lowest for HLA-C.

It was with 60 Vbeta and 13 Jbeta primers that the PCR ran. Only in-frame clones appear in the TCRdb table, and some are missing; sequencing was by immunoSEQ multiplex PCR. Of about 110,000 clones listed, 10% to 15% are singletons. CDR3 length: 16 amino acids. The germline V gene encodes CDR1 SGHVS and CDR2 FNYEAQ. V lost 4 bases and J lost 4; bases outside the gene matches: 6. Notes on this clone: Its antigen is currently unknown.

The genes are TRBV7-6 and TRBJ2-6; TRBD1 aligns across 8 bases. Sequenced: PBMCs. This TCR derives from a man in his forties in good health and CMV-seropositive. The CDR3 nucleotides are TGTGCCAGCAGCTCCCGGACAGGGCTCGGGGCCAACGTCCTGACTTTC. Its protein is CASSSRTGLGANVLTF.